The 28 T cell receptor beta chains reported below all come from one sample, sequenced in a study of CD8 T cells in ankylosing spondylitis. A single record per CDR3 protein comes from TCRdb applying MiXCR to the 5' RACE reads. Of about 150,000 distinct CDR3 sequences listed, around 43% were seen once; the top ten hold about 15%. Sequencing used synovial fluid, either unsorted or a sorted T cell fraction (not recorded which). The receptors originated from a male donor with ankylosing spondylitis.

The DNA for the CDR3 is TGTGCCAGCAGCCAAGGGGACAGACCATACGAGCAGTACTTC. Translating it yields CASSQGDRPYEQYF. The chain couples TRBV3-1 to TRBJ2-7; 7 bases agree with TRBD1. Germline V lookup: CDR1 LGHDT, CDR2 YNNKEL (reference sequence). The V segment lost 1 base and the J segment 4 bases; nucleotides outside the gene matches: 4. The CDR3 consists of 14 residues.

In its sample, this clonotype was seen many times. The CDR3 here is CASSQDSLAGAAGEQFF. The CDR3 DNA reads TGTGCCAGCAGCCAAGATTCTCTAGCGGGAGCGGCGGGTGAGCAGTTCTTC. The rearrangement uses TRBV4-2 and TRBJ2-1; 10 nucleotides line up with TRBD2. From germline, CDR1 is LGHNA and CDR2 YNFKEQ. The CDR3 loop spans 17 amino acids. After removal of 0 bases from V and 9 bases from J, the junction contained 11 bases not matched to a gene.

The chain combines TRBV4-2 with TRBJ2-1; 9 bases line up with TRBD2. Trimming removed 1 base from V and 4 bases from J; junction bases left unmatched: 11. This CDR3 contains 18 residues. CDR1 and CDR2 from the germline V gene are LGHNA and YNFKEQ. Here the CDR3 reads CASSQGRWLAGPYNEQFF. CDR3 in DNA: TGTGCCAGCAGCCAAGGGAGGTGGCTAGCGGGACCATACAATGAGCAGTTCTTC.

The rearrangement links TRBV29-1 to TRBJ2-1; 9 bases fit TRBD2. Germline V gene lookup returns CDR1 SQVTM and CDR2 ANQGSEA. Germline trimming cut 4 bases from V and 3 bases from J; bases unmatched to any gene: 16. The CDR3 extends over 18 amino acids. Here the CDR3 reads CSVGSPREGPGDYNEQFF. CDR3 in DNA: TGCAGCGTTGGATCCCCGCGGGAGGGGCCGGGGGACTACAATGAGCAGTTCTTC.

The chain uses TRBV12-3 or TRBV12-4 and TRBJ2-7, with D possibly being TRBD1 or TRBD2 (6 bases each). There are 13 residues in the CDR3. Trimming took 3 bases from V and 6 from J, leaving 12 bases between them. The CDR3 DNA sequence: TGTGCCAGCAGTTTGGAGGGGGTAAGCGAGCAGTACTTC. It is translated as CASSLEGVSEQYF.

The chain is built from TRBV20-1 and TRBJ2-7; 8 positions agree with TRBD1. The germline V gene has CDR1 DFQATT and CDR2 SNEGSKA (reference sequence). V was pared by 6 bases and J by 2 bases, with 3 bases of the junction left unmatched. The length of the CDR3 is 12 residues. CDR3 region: CSARTGTYEQYF. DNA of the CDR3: TGCAGTGCCCGGACAGGGACCTACGAGCAGTACTTC.

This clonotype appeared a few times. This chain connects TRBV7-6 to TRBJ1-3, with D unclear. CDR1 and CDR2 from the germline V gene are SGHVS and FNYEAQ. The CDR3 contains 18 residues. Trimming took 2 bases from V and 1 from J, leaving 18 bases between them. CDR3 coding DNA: TGTGCCAGCAGCTTAATCGACCTCTTTAAGGCTTCTGGAAACACCATATATTTT. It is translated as CASSLIDLFKASGNTIYF.

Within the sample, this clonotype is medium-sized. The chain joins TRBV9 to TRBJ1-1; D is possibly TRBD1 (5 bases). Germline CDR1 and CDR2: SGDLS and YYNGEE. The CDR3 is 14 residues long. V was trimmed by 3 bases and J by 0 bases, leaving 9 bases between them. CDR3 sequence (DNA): TGTGCCAGCAGCGCGACAGAAATGAACACTGAAGCTTTCTTT. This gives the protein CASSATEMNTEAFF.

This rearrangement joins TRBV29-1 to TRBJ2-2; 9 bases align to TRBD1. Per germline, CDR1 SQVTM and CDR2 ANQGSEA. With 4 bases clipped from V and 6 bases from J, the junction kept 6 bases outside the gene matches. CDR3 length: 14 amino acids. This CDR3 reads CSVGTGGDSGELFF. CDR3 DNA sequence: TGCAGCGTTGGAACAGGGGGCGATTCCGGGGAGCTGTTTTTT.

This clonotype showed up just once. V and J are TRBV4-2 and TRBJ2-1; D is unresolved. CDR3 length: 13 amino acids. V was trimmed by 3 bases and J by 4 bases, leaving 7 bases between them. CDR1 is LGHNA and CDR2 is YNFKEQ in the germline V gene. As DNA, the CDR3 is TGTGCCAGCAGCCAGGGTCCTTACAATGAGCAGTTCTTC. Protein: CASSQGPYNEQFF.

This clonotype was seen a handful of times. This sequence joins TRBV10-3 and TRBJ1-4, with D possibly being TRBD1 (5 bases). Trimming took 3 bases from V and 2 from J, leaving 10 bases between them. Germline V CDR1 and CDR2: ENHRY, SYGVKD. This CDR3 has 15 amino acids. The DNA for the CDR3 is TGTGCCATCAGTGAAGGGGCAGTGACTAATGAAAAACTGTTTTTT. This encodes CAISEGAVTNEKLFF.

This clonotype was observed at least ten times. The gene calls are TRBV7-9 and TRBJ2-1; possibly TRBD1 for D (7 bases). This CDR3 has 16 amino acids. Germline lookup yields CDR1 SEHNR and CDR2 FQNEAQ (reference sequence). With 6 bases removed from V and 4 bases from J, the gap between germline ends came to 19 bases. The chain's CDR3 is CASRHERDSGYNEQFF. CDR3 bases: TGTGCCAGCAGACACGAACGGGACAGCGGGTACAATGAGCAGTTCTTC.

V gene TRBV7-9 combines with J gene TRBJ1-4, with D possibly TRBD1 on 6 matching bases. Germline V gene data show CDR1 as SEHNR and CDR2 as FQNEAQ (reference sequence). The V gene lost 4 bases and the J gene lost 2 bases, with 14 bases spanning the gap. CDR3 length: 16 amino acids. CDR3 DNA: TGTGCCAGCAGCTCGGACAGCTCTGAGACTAATGAAAAACTGTTTTTT. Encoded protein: CASSSDSSETNEKLFF.

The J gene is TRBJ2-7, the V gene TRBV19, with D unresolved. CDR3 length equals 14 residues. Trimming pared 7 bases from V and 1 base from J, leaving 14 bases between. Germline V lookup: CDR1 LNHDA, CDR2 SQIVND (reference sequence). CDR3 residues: CASKVRTDSYEQYF. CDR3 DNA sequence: TGTGCCAGTAAAGTAAGGACCGATTCCTACGAGCAGTACTTC. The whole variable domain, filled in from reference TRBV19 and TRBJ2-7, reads DGGITQSPKYLFRKEGQNVTLSCEQNLNHDAMYWYRQDPGQGLRLIYYSQIVNDFQKGDIAEGYSVSREKKESFPLTVTSAQKNPTAFYLCASKVRTDSYEQYFGPGTRLTVT.

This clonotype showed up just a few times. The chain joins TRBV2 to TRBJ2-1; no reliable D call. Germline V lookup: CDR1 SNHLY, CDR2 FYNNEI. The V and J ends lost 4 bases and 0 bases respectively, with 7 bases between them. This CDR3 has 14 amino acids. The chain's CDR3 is CASSAFLSYNEQFF. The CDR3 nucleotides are TGTGCCAGCAGTGCGTTCCTCTCCTACAATGAGCAGTTCTTC. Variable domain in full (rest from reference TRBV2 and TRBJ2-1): EPEVTQTPSHQVTQMGQEVILRCVPISNHLYFYWYRQILGQKVEFLVSFYNNEISEKSEIFDDQFSVERPDGSNFTLKIRSTKLEDSAMYFCASSAFLSYNEQFFGPGTRLTVL.

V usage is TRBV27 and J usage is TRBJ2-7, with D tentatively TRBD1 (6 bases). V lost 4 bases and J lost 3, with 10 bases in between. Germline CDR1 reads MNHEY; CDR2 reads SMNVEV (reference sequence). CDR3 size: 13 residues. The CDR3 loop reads CASSSGDHYEQYF. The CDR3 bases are TGTGCCAGCAGTTCAGGGGACCACTACGAGCAGTACTTC.

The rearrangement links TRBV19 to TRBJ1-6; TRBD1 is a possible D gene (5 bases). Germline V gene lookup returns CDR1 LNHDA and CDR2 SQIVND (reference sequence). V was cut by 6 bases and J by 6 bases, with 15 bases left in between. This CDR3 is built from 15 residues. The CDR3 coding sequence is TGTGCCAGTAGCGAAACCGGGACGTTTAATTCACCCCTCCACTTT. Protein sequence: CASSETGTFNSPLHF.

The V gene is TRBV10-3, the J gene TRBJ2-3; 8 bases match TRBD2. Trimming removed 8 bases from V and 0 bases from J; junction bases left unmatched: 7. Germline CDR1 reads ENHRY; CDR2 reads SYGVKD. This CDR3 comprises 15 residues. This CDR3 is CAIGGLALSTDTQYF. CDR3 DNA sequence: TGTGCCATCGGAGGACTAGCACTGAGCACAGATACGCAGTATTTT.

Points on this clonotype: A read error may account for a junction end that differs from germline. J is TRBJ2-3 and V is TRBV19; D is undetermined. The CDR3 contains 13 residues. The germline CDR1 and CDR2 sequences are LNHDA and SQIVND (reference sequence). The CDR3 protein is CTSSVRSTDTQYF. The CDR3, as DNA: TGTACCAGTAGTGTGCGTAGCACAGATACGCAGTATTTT.

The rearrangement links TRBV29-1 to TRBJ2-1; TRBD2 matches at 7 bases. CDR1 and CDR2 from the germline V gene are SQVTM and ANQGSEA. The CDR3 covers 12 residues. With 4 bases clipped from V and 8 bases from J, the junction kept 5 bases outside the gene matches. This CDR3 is CSVVGTIDEQFF. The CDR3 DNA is TGCAGCGTTGTCGGGACTATCGATGAGCAGTTCTTC.

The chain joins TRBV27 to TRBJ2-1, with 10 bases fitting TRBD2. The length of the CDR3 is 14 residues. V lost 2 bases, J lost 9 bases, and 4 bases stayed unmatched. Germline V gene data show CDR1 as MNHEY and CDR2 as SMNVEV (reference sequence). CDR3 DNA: TGTGCCAGCAGTTTAAGCGGGGGGGTGGTTGAGCAGTTCTTC. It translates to CASSLSGGVVEQFF.

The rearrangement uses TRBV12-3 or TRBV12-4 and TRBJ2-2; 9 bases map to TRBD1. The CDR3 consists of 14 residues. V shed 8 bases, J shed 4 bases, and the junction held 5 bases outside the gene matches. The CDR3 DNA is TGTGCCAGCGGGATGACAGGGGGCACCGGGGAGCTGTTTTTT. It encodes CASGMTGGTGELFF.

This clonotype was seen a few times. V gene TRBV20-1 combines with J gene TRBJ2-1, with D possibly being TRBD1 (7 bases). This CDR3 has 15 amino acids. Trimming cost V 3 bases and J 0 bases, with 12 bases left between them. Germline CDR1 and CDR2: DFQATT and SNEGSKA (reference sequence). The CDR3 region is CSASRGVSSYNEQFF. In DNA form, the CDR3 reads TGCAGTGCTAGCAGGGGGGTGAGCTCCTACAATGAGCAGTTCTTC.

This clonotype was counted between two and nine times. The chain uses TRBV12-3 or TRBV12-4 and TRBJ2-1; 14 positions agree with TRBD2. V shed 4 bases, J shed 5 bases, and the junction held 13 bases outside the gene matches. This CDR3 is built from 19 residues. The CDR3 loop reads CASSSTPGTSGRRNNEQFF. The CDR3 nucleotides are TGTGCCAGCAGTTCGACACCCGGGACTAGCGGGAGAAGGAACAATGAGCAGTTCTTC.

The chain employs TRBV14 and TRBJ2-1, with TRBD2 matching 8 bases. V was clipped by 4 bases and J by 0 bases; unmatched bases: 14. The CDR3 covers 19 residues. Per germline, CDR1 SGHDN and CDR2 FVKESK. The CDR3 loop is CASSPTSGKDLSSYNEQFF. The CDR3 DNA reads TGTGCCAGCAGCCCAACTAGCGGCAAGGACCTGAGCTCCTACAATGAGCAGTTCTTC.

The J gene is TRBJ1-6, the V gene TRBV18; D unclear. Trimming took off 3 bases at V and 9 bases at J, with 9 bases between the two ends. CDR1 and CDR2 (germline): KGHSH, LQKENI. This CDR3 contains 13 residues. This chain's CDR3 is CASSPWWASPLHF. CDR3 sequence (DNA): TGTGCCAGCTCACCGTGGTGGGCTTCACCCCTCCACTTT.

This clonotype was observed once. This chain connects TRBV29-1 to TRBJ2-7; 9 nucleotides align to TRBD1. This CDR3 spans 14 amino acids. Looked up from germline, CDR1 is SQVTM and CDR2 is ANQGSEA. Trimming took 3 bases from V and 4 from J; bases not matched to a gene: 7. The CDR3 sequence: CSVEPADRGYEQYF. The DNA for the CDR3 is TGCAGCGTTGAGCCCGCGGACAGGGGTTACGAGCAGTACTTC.

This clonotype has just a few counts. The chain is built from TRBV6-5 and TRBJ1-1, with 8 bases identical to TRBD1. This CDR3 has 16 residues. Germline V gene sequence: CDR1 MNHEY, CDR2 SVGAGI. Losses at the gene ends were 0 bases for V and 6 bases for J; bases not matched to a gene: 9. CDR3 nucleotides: TGTGCCAGCAGTTACTCGTCGGACAGGGAGAGCCCTGAAGCTTTCTTT. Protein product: CASSYSSDRESPEAFF.